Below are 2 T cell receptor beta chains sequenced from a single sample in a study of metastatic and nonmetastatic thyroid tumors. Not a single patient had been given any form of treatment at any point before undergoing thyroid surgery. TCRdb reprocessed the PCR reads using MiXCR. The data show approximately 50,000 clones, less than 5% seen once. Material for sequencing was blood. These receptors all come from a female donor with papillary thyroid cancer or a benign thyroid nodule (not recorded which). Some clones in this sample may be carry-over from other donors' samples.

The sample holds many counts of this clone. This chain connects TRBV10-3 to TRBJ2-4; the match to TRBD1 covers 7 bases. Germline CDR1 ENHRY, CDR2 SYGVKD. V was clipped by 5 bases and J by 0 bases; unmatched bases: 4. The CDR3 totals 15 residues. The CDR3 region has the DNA TGTGCCATCAGTCCCGGGACAGTAGCCAAAAACATTCAGTACTTC. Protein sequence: CAISPGTVAKNIQYF.

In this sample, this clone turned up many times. The CDR3 loop reads CSAPGKGYNEQFF. The CDR3 bases are TGCAGTGCCCCCGGAAAGGGCTACAATGAGCAGTTCTTC. The rearrangement links TRBV20-1 to TRBJ2-1; D is undetermined. This CDR3 is built from 13 residues. Germline V gene data show CDR1 as DFQATT and CDR2 as SNEGSKA (reference sequence). Trimming removed 6 bases at V and 3 bases at J, with 12 bases between.